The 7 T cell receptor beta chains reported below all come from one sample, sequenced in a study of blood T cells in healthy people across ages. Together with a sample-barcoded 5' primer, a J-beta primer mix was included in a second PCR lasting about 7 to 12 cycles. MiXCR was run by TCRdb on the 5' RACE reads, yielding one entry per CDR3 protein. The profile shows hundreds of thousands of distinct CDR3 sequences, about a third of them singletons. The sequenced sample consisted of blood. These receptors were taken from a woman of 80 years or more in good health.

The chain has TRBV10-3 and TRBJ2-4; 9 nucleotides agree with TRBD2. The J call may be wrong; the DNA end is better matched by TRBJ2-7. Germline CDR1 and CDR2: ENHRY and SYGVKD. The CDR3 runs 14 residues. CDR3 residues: CAISVSSGTYEQYF. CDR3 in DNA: TGTGCCATCAGTGTGTCTAGCGGGACCTACGAGCAGTACTTC.

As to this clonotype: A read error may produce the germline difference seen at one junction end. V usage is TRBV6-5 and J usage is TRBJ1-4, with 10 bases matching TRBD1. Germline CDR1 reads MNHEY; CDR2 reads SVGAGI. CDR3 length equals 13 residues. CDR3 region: CTSWDRGNEKLFF. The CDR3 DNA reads TGTACCAGCTGGGACAGGGGTAATGAAAAACTGTTTTTT.

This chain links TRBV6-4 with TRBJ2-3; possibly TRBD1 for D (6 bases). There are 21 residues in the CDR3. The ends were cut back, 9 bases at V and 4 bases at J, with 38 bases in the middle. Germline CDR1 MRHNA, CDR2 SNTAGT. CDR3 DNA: TGTGCCAGTCAAGAGAAACAACTTATAGCGAAGGGGGTGCAGTTTGCAGATACGCAGTATTTT. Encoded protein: CASQEKQLIAKGVQFADTQYF.

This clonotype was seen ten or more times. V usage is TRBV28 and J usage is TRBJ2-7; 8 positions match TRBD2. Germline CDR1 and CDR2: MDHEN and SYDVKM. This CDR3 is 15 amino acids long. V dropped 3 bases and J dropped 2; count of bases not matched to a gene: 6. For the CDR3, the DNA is TGTGCCAGCAGTTTCTCGGGGGGGCTCACCTACGAGCAGTACTTC. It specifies CASSFSGGLTYEQYF.

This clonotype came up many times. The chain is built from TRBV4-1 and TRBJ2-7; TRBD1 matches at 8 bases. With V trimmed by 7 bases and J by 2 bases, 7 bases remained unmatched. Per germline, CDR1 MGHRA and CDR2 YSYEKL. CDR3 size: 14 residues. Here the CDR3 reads CASNRQGTAYEQYF. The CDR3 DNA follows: TGCGCCAGCAACAGACAGGGGACGGCCTACGAGCAGTACTTC.

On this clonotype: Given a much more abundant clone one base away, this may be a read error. The DNA for the CDR3 is TGTGCCACCAGTGATGCGACTAGCGGTAGCTCCTACAATGAGCAGTACTTC. Translating it yields CATSDATSGSSYNEQYF. This chain uses TRBV24-1 with TRBJ2-1; 9 bases are a match to TRBD2. Gene TRBJ2-7 matches the end of the DNA better, so the J call may be wrong. The length of the CDR3 is 17 residues. Germline V gene sequence: CDR1 KGHDR, CDR2 SFDVKD.

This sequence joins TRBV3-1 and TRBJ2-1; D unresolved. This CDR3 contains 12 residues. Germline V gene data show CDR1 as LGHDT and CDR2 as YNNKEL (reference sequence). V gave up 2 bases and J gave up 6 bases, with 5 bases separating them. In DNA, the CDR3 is TGTGCCAGCAGCCAATGGGCCAATGAGCAGTTCTTC. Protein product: CASSQWANEQFF.